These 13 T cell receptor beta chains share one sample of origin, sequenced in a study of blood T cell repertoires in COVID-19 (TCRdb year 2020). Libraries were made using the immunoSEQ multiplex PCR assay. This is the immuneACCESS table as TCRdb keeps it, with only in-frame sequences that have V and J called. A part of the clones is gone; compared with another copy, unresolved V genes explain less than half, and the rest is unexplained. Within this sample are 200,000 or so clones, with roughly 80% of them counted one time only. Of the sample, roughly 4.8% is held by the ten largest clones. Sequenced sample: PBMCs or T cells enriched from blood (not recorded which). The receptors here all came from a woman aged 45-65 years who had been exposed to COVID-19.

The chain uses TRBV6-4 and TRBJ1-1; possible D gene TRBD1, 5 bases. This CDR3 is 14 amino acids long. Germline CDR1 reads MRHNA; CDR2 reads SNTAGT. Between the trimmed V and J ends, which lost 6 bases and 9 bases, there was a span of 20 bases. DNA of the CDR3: TGTGCCAGCAGCCTCGAGTTGGACAAAGGAAAAGCTTTCTTT. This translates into CASSLELDKGKAFF.

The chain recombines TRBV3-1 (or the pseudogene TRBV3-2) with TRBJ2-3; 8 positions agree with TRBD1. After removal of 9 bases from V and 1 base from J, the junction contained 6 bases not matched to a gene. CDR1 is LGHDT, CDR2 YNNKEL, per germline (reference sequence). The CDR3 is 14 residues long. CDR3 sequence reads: CASSKTGGTDTQYF. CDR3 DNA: TGTGCCAGTTCTAAGACAGGGGGCACAGATACGCAGTATTTT.

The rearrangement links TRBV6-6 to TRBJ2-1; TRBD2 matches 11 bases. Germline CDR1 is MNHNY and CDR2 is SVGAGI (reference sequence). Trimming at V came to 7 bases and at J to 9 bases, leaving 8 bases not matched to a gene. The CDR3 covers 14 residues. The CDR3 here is CASTVTGTSGEQFF. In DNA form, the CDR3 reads TGTGCCAGCACTGTAACGGGGACTAGCGGTGAGCAGTTCTTC.

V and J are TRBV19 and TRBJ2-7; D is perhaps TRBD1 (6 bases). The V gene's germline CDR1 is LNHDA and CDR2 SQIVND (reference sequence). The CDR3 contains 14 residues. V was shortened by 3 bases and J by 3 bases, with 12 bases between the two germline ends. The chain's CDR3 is CASSISDSLYEQYF. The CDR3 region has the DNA TGTGCCAGTAGTATCTCGGACAGCCTCTACGAGCAGTACTTC.

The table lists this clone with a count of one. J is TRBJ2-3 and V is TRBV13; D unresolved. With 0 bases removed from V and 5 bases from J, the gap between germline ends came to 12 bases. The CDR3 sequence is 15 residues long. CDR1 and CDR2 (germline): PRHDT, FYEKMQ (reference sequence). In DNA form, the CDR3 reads TGTGCCAGCAGCTTAGGCATACCGCCCGGAGATACGCAGTATTTT. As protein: CASSLGIPPGDTQYF.

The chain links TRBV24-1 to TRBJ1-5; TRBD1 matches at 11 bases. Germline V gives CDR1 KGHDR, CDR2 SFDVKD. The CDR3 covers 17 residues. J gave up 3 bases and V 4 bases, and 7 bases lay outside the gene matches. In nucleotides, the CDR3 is TGTGCCACCAGTGACCCAAGGACAGGGGGCTTCAATCAGCCCCAGCATTTT. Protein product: CATSDPRTGGFNQPQHF.

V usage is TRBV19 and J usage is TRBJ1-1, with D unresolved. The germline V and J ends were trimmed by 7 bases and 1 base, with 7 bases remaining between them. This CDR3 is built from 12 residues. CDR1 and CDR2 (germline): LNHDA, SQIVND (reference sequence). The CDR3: CASNFQNTEAFF. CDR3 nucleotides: TGTGCCAGTAATTTTCAGAACACTGAAGCTTTCTTT.

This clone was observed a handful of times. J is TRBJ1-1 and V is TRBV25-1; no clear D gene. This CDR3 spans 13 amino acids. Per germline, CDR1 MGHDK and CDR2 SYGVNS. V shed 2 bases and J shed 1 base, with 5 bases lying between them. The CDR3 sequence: CASSEEPNTEAFF. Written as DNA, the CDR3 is TGTGCCAGCAGTGAAGAGCCGAACACTGAAGCTTTCTTT.

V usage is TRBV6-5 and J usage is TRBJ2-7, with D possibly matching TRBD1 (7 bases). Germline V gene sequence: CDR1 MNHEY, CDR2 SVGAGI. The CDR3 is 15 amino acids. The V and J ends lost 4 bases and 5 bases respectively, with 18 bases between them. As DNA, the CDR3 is TGTGCCAGCAGTTCCCTGGCAGGGGGGACCCACGAGCAGTACTTC. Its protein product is CASSSLAGGTHEQYF.

This CDR3 is CAWSVPGLAGGPGAQYF. The CDR3 DNA reads TGTGCCTGGAGTGTCCCGGGACTAGCGGGGGGGCCAGGGGCCCAGTACTTC. J is TRBJ2-5 and V is TRBV30; TRBD2 matches at 16 bases. V lost 0 bases to trimming and J lost 9 bases; unmatched junction nucleotides: 10. CDR3 length equals 17 residues. Germline CDR1 GTSNPN, CDR2 SVGIG (reference sequence).

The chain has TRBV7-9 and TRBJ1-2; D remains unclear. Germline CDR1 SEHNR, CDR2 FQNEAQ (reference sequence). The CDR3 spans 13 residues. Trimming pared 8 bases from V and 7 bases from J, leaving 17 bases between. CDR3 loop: CASQLGGMLGYTF. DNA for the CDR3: TGTGCCAGCCAACTTGGAGGGATGCTTGGCTACACCTTC.

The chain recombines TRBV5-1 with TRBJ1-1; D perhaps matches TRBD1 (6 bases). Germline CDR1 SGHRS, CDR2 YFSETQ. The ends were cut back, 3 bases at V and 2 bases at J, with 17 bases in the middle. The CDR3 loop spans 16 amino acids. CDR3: CASSSNLRGGNTEAFF. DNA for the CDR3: TGCGCCAGCAGCTCAAACTTAAGAGGGGGTAACACTGAAGCTTTCTTT.

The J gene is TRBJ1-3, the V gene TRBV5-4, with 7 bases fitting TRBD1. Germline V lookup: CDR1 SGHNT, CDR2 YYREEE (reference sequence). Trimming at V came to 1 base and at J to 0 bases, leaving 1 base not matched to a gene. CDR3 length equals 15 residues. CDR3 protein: CASSLRDSSGNTIYF. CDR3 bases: TGTGCCAGCAGCTTGAGGGACAGCTCTGGAAACACCATATATTTT. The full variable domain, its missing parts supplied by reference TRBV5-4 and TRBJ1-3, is ETGVTQSPTHLIKTRGQQVTLRCSSQSGHNTVSWYQQALGQGPQFIFQYYREEENGRGNFPPRFSGLQFPNYSSELNVNALELDDSALYLCASSLRDSSGNTIYFGEGSWLTVV.